This TCR beta chain came from a study of blood T cell repertoires in COVID-19. The CDR3 consists of 14 residues. Trimming left V 1 base short and J 4 bases short, with 10 bases between. Germline V gene data show CDR1 as SEHNR and CDR2 as FQNEAQ (reference sequence). Per the authors' pipeline: Quantification of nucleated cells was approximated via reference gene primer amplification. TCRdb's copy holds only in-frame clones and misses some; the assay was immunoSEQ multiplex PCR. V and J calls and clone size are given by that table; D and trimming were obtained from the DNA. The data hold 130,000 to 150,000 clones, with 81% observed a single time.

The TCR comes from a human donor with acute or convalescent COVID-19. The donor label of this sample is uncertain. Sequencing used peripheral blood. The chain uses TRBV7-9 and TRBJ2-5; D remains unclear. This CDR3 reads CASSLEIRVETQYF. The CDR3 DNA reads as TGTGCCAGCAGCTTAGAAATCCGGGTAGAGACCCAGTACTTC.